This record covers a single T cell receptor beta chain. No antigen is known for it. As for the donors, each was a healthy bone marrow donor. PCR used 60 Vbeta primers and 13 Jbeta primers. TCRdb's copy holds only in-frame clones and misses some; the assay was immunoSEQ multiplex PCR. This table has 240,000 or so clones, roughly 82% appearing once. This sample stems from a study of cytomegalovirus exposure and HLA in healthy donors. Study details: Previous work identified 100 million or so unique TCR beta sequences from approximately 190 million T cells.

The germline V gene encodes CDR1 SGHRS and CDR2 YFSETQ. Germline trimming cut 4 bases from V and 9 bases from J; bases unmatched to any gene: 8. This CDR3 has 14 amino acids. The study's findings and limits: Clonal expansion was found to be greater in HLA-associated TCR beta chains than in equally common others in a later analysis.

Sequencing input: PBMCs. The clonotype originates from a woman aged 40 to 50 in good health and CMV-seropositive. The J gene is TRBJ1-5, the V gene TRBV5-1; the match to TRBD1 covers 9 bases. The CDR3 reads CASSPRTGEGPQHF. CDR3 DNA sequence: TGCGCCAGCAGCCCCAGGACAGGGGAAGGGCCCCAGCATTTT.